Below are 22 T cell receptor beta chains sequenced from a single sample in a study of identical twins. TCRdb analysed the 5' RACE reads with MiXCR anew, one entry per CDR3 protein. Among a few hundred thousand distinct CDR3 sequences listed, roughly 15% were seen once. These sequences were also reported in another study, on yellow fever vaccine responses in identical twins.

The sample was CD4+ T cells sorted from blood. Every receptor here comes from a woman aged 18-29 years in good health.

This clonotype was picked up a small number of times. The genes are TRBV18 and TRBJ2-7; D is tentatively TRBD1 or TRBD2 (5 bases each). Trimming left V 3 bases short and J 4 bases short, with 10 bases between. CDR3 length: 13 amino acids. The germline gives CDR1 KGHSH, CDR2 LQKENI. The DNA of the CDR3 is TGTGCCAGCTCACCGGCAGGGACGTACGAGCAGTACGTC. Its protein product is CASSPAGTYEQYV.

The sample holds a few counts of this clonotype. The chain recombines TRBV5-1 with TRBJ2-3; D is perhaps TRBD2 (6 bases). This CDR3 contains 15 residues. Looked up from germline, CDR1 is SGHRS and CDR2 is YFSETQ. Trimming took off 1 base at V and 0 bases at J, with 9 bases between the two ends. Written as DNA, the CDR3 is TGCGCCAGCAGCTTGACTCGGGGGAGCACAGATACGCAGTATTTT. This codes for CASSLTRGSTDTQYF. The full variable domain, completed using reference TRBV5-1 and TRBJ2-3, is KAGVTQTPRYLIKTRGQQVTLSCSPISGHRSVSWYQQTPGQGLQFLFEYFSETQRNKGNFPGRFSGRQFSNSRSEMNVSTLELGDSALYLCASSLTRGSTDTQYFGPGTRLTVL.

The table lists this clonotype with a few counts. The chain recombines TRBV7-9 with TRBJ2-1; D is uncertain. Germline values: CDR1 SEHNR, CDR2 FQNEAQ (reference sequence). CDR3 length: 13 residues. Deletions cut 1 base from V and 10 bases from J, with 11 bases between. This chain's CDR3 is CASSLDSRSEQFF. CDR3 nucleotide sequence: TGTGCCAGCAGCTTAGACAGTCGTTCCGAGCAGTTCTTC.

This clonotype was seen a few times. J is TRBJ2-1 and V is TRBV12-3 or TRBV12-4; perhaps TRBD1 as D (6 bases). CDR3 length: 12 residues. Trimming shortened V by 8 bases and J by 8 bases, and 13 bases separated the two germline ends. The CDR3 here is CASRNRDDEQFF. The CDR3 DNA reads TGTGCCAGCCGAAACAGGGACGATGAGCAGTTCTTC.

The gene calls are TRBV7-2 and TRBJ2-1, with 11 bases that match TRBD2. The CDR3 contains 15 residues. Germline lookup yields CDR1 SGHTA and CDR2 FQGNSA. With V trimmed by 7 bases and J by 4 bases, 6 bases remained unmatched. Here the CDR3 DNA reads TGTGCCAGCAACCCCGGGACTAGCGGTTACAATGAGCAGTTCTTC. Translating gives CASNPGTSGYNEQFF.

This clonotype was detected ten times or more. The chain uses TRBV20-1 and TRBJ1-2; D might be TRBD1 (5 bases). The V gene lost 0 bases and the J gene lost 4 bases, with 15 bases spanning the gap. This CDR3 is 15 amino acids long. CDR1 is DFQATT and CDR2 is SNEGSKA in the germline V gene (reference sequence). The CDR3 coding sequence is TGCAGTGCTAGAGATCGGGACGTAAATTTCTATGGCTACACCTTC. This gives the protein CSARDRDVNFYGYTF.

This clonotype was counted a few times. The chain employs TRBV20-1 and TRBJ2-1; weak D call: TRBD2 (6 bases). V lost 6 bases and J lost 2, with 26 bases in between. The CDR3 totals 18 residues. CDR1 is DFQATT, CDR2 SNEGSKA, per germline (reference sequence). CDR3 sequence: CSASDPRPSGATYNEQFF. CDR3 nucleotide sequence: TGCAGTGCGAGCGACCCGCGCCCCTCGGGAGCTACCTACAATGAGCAGTTCTTC.

This clonotype was counted between two and nine times. The chain combines TRBV9 with TRBJ2-3; 13 bases match TRBD2. Trimming took 2 bases from V and 6 from J; bases not matched to a gene: 9. Germline CDR1 and CDR2: SGDLS and YYNGEE. CDR3 size: 17 residues. For the CDR3, the DNA is TGTGCCAGCAGCGTGGGTACTAGCGGGGGGGCCGTGGATACGCAGTATTTT. This sequence encodes CASSVGTSGGAVDTQYF. Combining the CDR3 with reference TRBV9 and TRBJ2-3 gives the whole variable domain DSGVTQTPKHLITATGQRVTLRCSPRSGDLSVYWYQQSLDQGLQFLIQYYNGEERAKGNILERFSAQQFPDLHSELNLSSLELGDSALYFCASSVGTSGGAVDTQYFGPGTRLTVL.

This clonotype has a count of ten or more. This chain connects TRBV14 to TRBJ2-1, with 9 bases identical to TRBD1. V dropped 3 bases and J dropped 6; count of bases not matched to a gene: 9. The CDR3 totals 16 residues. Germline lookup yields CDR1 SGHDN and CDR2 FVKESK. The CDR3 sequence is CASSHQNRGRANEQFF. The DNA for the CDR3 is TGTGCCAGCAGCCACCAAAACAGGGGGCGCGCCAATGAGCAGTTCTTC.

The chain carries TRBV25-1 and TRBJ1-2, with D perhaps TRBD1 (5 bases). The germline V and J ends were trimmed by 5 bases and 7 bases, with 17 bases remaining between them. CDR3 length equals 14 residues. Germline V gives CDR1 MGHDK, CDR2 SYGVNS. The CDR3 region has the DNA TGTGCCAGCAGTAAAGACAGAACTTTGGGTGGCTACACCTTC. Amino acid sequence: CASSKDRTLGGYTF.

V usage is TRBV29-1 and J usage is TRBJ2-1; tentatively, D is TRBD2 (8 bases). V was shortened by 8 bases and J by 8 bases, with 22 bases between the two germline ends. This CDR3 comprises 14 residues. Germline-derived CDR1 and CDR2 are SQVTM and ANQGSEA. CDR3 region: CSYRGQREKDEQFF. The DNA of the CDR3 is TGCAGCTATAGGGGGCAGCGGGAGAAAGATGAGCAGTTCTTC.

V and J are TRBV19 and TRBJ2-4; D possibly corresponds to TRBD2 (5 bases). The V gene's germline CDR1 is LNHDA and CDR2 SQIVND (reference sequence). Trimming removed 7 bases at V and 5 bases at J, with 9 bases between. The CDR3 covers 12 residues. CDR3 sequence: CASTPGENIQYF. The CDR3 bases are TGTGCCAGTACCCCCGGGGAAAACATTCAGTACTTC. Variable domain in full (rest from reference TRBV19 and TRBJ2-4): DGGITQSPKYLFRKEGQNVTLSCEQNLNHDAMYWYRQDPGQGLRLIYYSQIVNDFQKGDIAEGYSVSREKKESFPLTVTSAQKNPTAFYLCASTPGENIQYFGAGTRLSVL.

The count of this clonotype is one. J is TRBJ2-2 and V is TRBV9, with 7 bases aligning to TRBD1. Germline-derived CDR1 and CDR2 are SGDLS and YYNGEE. CDR3 length: 13 residues. The V gene end was trimmed by 5 bases and the J gene end by 7 bases; junction bases not matched to a gene: 5. CDR3 region: CASSDREIGELFF. The DNA of the CDR3 is TGTGCCAGCAGTGACAGGGAAATCGGGGAGCTGTTTTTT.

This clonotype was counted only a few times. The V and J genes are TRBV7-9 and TRBJ2-1, with D possibly being TRBD2 (6 bases). CDR3 length equals 15 residues. V was clipped by 2 bases and J by 5 bases, with 13 bases between them. CDR1 and CDR2 (germline): SEHNR, FQNEAQ (reference sequence). The DNA for the CDR3 is TGTGCCAGCAGCTTACGGGGGAGAGTGAACAATGAGCAGTTCTTC. Translating it yields CASSLRGRVNNEQFF.

This clonotype was seen more than once but under ten times. CDR3 in DNA: TGCAGTGCCCCCAGTACCGGACAGGGCAGAGAGACCCAGTACTTC. Residues: CSAPSTGQGRETQYF. The rearrangement joins TRBV20-1 to TRBJ2-5; 8 bases fit TRBD1. The V gene's germline CDR1 is DFQATT and CDR2 SNEGSKA (reference sequence). There are 15 residues in the CDR3. Trimming at V came to 6 bases and at J to 4 bases, leaving 13 bases not matched to a gene.

This clonotype was seen more than once but under ten times. J is TRBJ2-3 and V is TRBV5-5; 8 bases are shared with TRBD2. Trimming took 0 bases from V and 0 from J; bases not matched to a gene: 3. Germline V gene lookup returns CDR1 SGHKS and CDR2 YYEKEE (reference sequence). The CDR3 has 16 amino acids. The CDR3: CASSLAGTRSTDTQYF. Here the CDR3 DNA reads TGTGCCAGCAGCTTGGCCGGGACTAGAAGCACAGATACGCAGTATTTT.

This clonotype has more than one count but fewer than ten. The V call is TRBV5-1, the J call TRBJ2-5, with TRBD1 as a possible D gene (6 bases). CDR1 and CDR2 from the germline V gene are SGHRS and YFSETQ. This CDR3 region has 13 residues. V dropped 3 bases and J dropped 2 bases, with 8 bases sitting between them. The CDR3 nucleotides read TGCGCCAGCAGCTACAGGGCACAAGAGACCCAGTACTTC. Protein product: CASSYRAQETQYF.

This clonotype was counted between two and nine times. V gene TRBV7-9 combines with J gene TRBJ2-5; 9 bases match TRBD2. The CDR3 length is 16 residues. V lost 1 base to trimming and J lost 2 bases; unmatched junction nucleotides: 5. CDR1 and CDR2 from the germline V gene are SEHNR and FQNEAQ (reference sequence). The CDR3 spells CASSLGLAADQETQYF. As DNA, the CDR3 is TGTGCCAGCAGCTTAGGACTAGCGGCTGATCAAGAGACCCAGTACTTC. Full variable domain (remainder filled in from reference TRBV7-9 and TRBJ2-5): DTGVSQNPRHKITKRGQNVTFRCDPISEHNRLYWYRQTLGQGPEFLTYFQNEAQLEKSRLLSDRFSAERPKGSFSTLEIQRTEQGDSAMYLCASSLGLAADQETQYFGPGTRLLVL.

The chain uses TRBV7-9 and TRBJ2-1; D is uncertain. Trimming took 7 bases from V and 8 from J, leaving 12 bases between them. This CDR3 is 12 amino acids long. CDR1 SEHNR and CDR2 FQNEAQ come from the germline V gene (reference sequence). CDR3 region: CASTLSQYEQFF. As DNA, the CDR3 is TGTGCCAGCACCCTAAGCCAGTATGAGCAGTTCTTC.

The chain recombines TRBV6-1 with TRBJ2-5; D not certain. Germline CDR1 reads MNHNS; CDR2 reads SASEGT. The CDR3 has 14 residues. V was clipped by 1 base and J by 4 bases, with 10 bases between them. CDR3 sequence: CASSEVNYRETQYF. CDR3 coding DNA: TGTGCCAGCAGTGAAGTAAATTACAGAGAGACCCAGTACTTC.

This clonotype has only a few counts. The chain links TRBV15 to TRBJ2-2; D is possibly TRBD2 (6 bases). The V end lost 1 base, the J end lost 1 base, and 10 bases lay between the germline ends. Germline assignment: CDR1 LNHNV and CDR2 YYDKDF (reference sequence). The length of the CDR3 is 16 residues. CDR3 sequence: CATSRGQAGNTGELFF. The CDR3 bases are TGTGCCACCAGCAGAGGCCAAGCGGGGAACACCGGGGAGCTGTTTTTT.

This clonotype has only a few counts. The V gene is TRBV5-1, the J gene TRBJ1-4, with TRBD1 as a possible D gene (5 bases). The CDR3 is 16 amino acids. Germline V gene lookup returns CDR1 SGHRS and CDR2 YFSETQ. V lost 4 bases, J lost 0 bases, and 13 bases lay in between. The CDR3 DNA reads as TGCGCCAGCAGCGACGGGACGGCAGCAACTAATGAAAAACTGTTTTTT. It encodes CASSDGTAATNEKLFF. Full variable domain (outside the CDR3, taken from reference TRBV5-1 and TRBJ1-4): KAGVTQTPRYLIKTRGQQVTLSCSPISGHRSVSWYQQTPGQGLQFLFEYFSETQRNKGNFPGRFSGRQFSNSRSEMNVSTLELGDSALYLCASSDGTAATNEKLFFGSGTQLSVL.